The rows below give T cell receptor beta chains drawn from one sample of a study of T-cell reconstitution after alpha-beta-depleted transplantation in children. TCRdb independently ran MiXCR on the PCR reads; one entry per CDR3 protein. The profile covers 300,000 to 350,000 distinct CDR3 sequences, with roughly 17% appearing a single time and about 41% taken by the ten largest. Sequencing was performed on PBMCs, mostly from graft donor cells, taken 360 days after TCRalphabeta/CD19-depleted stem cell transplant. The receptor source for this set is a male patient under 10 years old who had a stem cell transplant for acute lymphoblastic leukemia, so the T cells may come from the graft donor. Each CDR3 is given with its conserved first and last residue. A D gene is named only where the DNA matches it firmly. Part of the rows lack a size; the others show once, few, many or a class for expanded clones.

size	V	D	J	DNA	CDR3
NA	TRBV20-1	NA	TRBJ2-2	TGCAGTGCTAGAGGACGGGGAAGGACCGGGGAGCTGTTTTTT	CSARGRGRTGELFF
many	TRBV20-1	NA	TRBJ2-3	TGCAGTGCCGAGGGGCCCGGAAAGGCCCAACCAAGCACAGATACGCAGTATTTT	CSAEGPGKAQPSTDTQYF
NA	TRBV29-1	NA	TRBJ1-1	TGCAGTGCACGGGTGAACACTGAAGCTTTCTTT	CSARVNTEAFF
few	TRBV12-3/TRBV12-4	NA	TRBJ1-1	TGTGCCAGCAGTTTTCAGGCTGTGAGGAACACTGAAGCTTTCTTT	CASSFQAVRNTEAFF
few	TRBV10-3	NA	TRBJ2-7	TGTGCCATCAGCCGGGAATCCTACGAGCAGTACTTC	CAISRESYEQYF
many	TRBV7-7	NA	TRBJ2-1	TGTGCTAGCAGCTTAGCGTCTGCGAATGAGCAGTTCTTC	CASSLASANEQFF
few	TRBV7-7	NA	TRBJ2-5	TGTGCTAGCAGCTTAGCTAGACTCGGAGAGACCCAGTACTTC	CASSLARLGETQYF
many	TRBV12-3/TRBV12-4	TRBD1	TRBJ2-1	TGTGCCAGCAGTGTGACAGGGGTAGGAGGTGAGCAGTTCTTC	CASSVTGVGGEQFF
NA	TRBV12-3/TRBV12-4	NA	TRBJ2-1	TGTGCCAGCAGGAAGATAGGCGGGACCTACAATGAGCAGTTCTTC	CASRKIGGTYNEQFF
NA	TRBV4-3	TRBD2	TRBJ2-1	TGCGCCAGCACCCAAGGTAGCGGGAGGTTGAATGAGCAGTTCTTC	CASTQGSGRLNEQFF
NA	TRBV27	NA	TRBJ2-3	TGTGCCAGCAGAAGAATTGTTCCGGGGCCGCCCGTTAGCACAGATACGCAGTATTTT	CASRRIVPGPPVSTDTQYF
few	TRBV10-3	TRBD2	TRBJ2-6	TGTGCCATCGCAACTAGCGGCCCTATCTTTTCTGGGGCCAACGTCCTGACTTTC	CAIATSGPIFSGANVLTF
NA	TRBV2	NA	TRBJ2-1	TGTGCCAGCAAAATTAGCAGTGAGCAGTTCTTC	CASKISSEQFF
few	TRBV6-2/TRBV6-3	TRBD2	TRBJ2-1	TGTGCCAGCAGTTACGTCGGGAGCGGGAGGGTTAATGAGCAGTTCTTC	CASSYVGSGRVNEQFF
NA	TRBV5-1	NA	TRBJ2-2	TGCGCCAATTTATCTAGGACAGAGGACACCGGGGAGCTGTTTTTT	CANLSRTEDTGELFF
NA	TRBV5-1	TRBD2	TRBJ2-1	TGCGCCAGCAGCCTCACACCGGGACTAGCGGGCAAGGATGAGCAGTTCTTC	CASSLTPGLAGKDEQFF
few	TRBV27	TRBD2	TRBJ2-2	TGTGCCAGCCGGCTCATAGCGGGGTATGAGAACACCGGGGAGCTGTTTTTT	CASRLIAGYENTGELFF
many	TRBV7-9	NA	TRBJ2-3	TGTGCCAGCAGCTTAAGGCGGAGCTCCACAGATACGCAGTATTTT	CASSLRRSSTDTQYF
NA	TRBV3-1	NA	TRBJ2-7	TGTGCCAGCAGCCAAGTCCCGGACAGCTCCTACGAGCAGTACTTC	CASSQVPDSSYEQYF
NA	TRBV15	NA	TRBJ1-2	TGTGCCACCAGCAGAGCTAGGGACACCTATTCTAACTATGGCTACACCTTC	CATSRARDTYSNYGYTF
NA	TRBV6-5	NA	TRBJ2-4	TGTGCCAGCAGTTTGAGACAGACCGGGAACATTCAGTACTTC	CASSLRQTGNIQYF
NA	TRBV20-1	NA	TRBJ2-3	TGCAGTGCAAACCCCGGGAGCACAGATACGCAGTATTTT	CSANPGSTDTQYF
many	TRBV4-1	NA	TRBJ2-2	TGCGCCAGCAGCCACCCGGGTTACACCGGGGAGCTGTTTTTT	CASSHPGYTGELFF
few	TRBV4-1	NA	TRBJ1-1	TGCGCCAGCAGCCAAAGTCGACAAACGGGGTGGGGGAACACTGAAGCTTTCTTT	CASSQSRQTGWGNTEAFF
NA	TRBV15	TRBD2	TRBJ2-7	TGTGCCACCAGCAGAGATCCGATGACTAGCCGCGAGCAGTACTTC	CATSRDPMTSREQYF
NA	TRBV4-2	NA	TRBJ2-2	TGTGCCAGCAGCAAGACCCCCCTCACTGGGGGCGGGGAGCTGTTTTTT	CASSKTPLTGGGELFF
many	TRBV3-1	TRBD2	TRBJ2-5	TGTGCCTCCTGCTCACTAGCGGGAGGTGGGGAGACCCAGTACTTC	CASCSLAGGGETQYF
many	TRBV7-9	TRBD1	TRBJ2-2	TGTGCCAGCAGCTTGACAGGGACCACCGGGGAGCTGTTTTTT	CASSLTGTTGELFF